This T cell receptor beta chain was identified during a study of T cells after somatic rescue of genetic block. TCRdb's table, derived via immunoSEQ multiplex PCR, lists solely in-frame clones and lacks some. The data hold more than 13,000 clones, with around three quarters observed a single time. Germline V gene lookup returns CDR1 MNHEY and CDR2 SMNVEV (reference sequence). The CDR3 is 16 residues long. The V end was cut by 3 bases, the J end by 6 bases, with 19 bases between. The chain joins TRBV27 to TRBJ2-3; TRBD1 might be the D (6 bases). Material for sequencing was peripheral blood mononuclear cells (PBMCs). The receptor was derived from a boy younger than 18. Here the CDR3 DNA reads TGTGCCAGCAGTTTGATCCCGACAGGCCCCGAGGATACGCAGTATTTT. This codes for CASSLIPTGPEDTQYF.